Sequencing of this T cell receptor beta chain was carried out in a study of T-cell memory formation after mild COVID-19. TCRdb re-derived calls from the 5' RACE reads in MiXCR, one entry per CDR3 protein. The sample records some 350,000 distinct CDR3 sequences, around a sixth being singletons. Sequencing was done on a sample of PBMCs or a T cell subset sorted from them (not recorded which). The receptor's source is a young man who had mild COVID-19 (a few samples of this study predate the infection). Cell type and time point are not known.

The CDR3 DNA sequence: TGCAGCGCCCGAGGAAGACATTACCAAGAGACCCAGTACTTC. Translated: CSARGRHYQETQYF. The chain joins TRBV29-1 to TRBJ2-5; unclear D gene. Looked up from germline, CDR1 is SQVTM and CDR2 is ANQGSEA. CDR3 length: 14 residues. V was trimmed by 7 bases and J by 0 bases, leaving 15 bases between them.